These T cell receptor beta chains were read from a single sample in a study of PD-1 blockade in mismatch repair-deficient tumors. Measured with immunoSEQ multiplex PCR; TCRdb has only the in-frame clones, and not every one. Here the sample spans under 75,000 clones, about 87% being singletons. The starting material was peripheral blood, obtained 52 weeks after starting pembrolizumab. The source is an adult with mismatch repair-deficient cancer. The CDR3 runs from the conserved cysteine through the conserved F or W. The order of the fields is V gene, J gene, clone size, CDR3 protein. Size values are once, few and many counts, or a class for expanded clones, and some rows have none.

v_call: TRBV30; j_call: TRBJ2-7; clone_size: few; cdr3_aa: CAWKAQGSPYEQYF
v_call: TRBV29-1; j_call: TRBJ2-5; clone_size: -; cdr3_aa: CSVATPGTGYQETQYF
v_call: TRBV5-1; j_call: TRBJ1-4; clone_size: -; cdr3_aa: CASSPTGDGINEKLFF
v_call: TRBV7-2; j_call: TRBJ1-2; clone_size: -; cdr3_aa: CASSLTGGNYGYTF
v_call: TRBV9; j_call: TRBJ1-1; clone_size: -; cdr3_aa: CASSAGSEVEAFF
v_call: TRBV5-6; j_call: TRBJ2-7; clone_size: -; cdr3_aa: CASSLWSGNSYEQYF
v_call: TRBV27; j_call: TRBJ2-1; clone_size: -; cdr3_aa: CASSLLTSGGNNEQFF
v_call: TRBV11-2; j_call: TRBJ2-3; clone_size: -; cdr3_aa: CASSPGQGVPPQYF
v_call: TRBV14; j_call: TRBJ2-7; clone_size: -; cdr3_aa: CASSQVGSWTGGAEQYF
v_call: TRBV9; j_call: TRBJ2-1; clone_size: -; cdr3_aa: CASSVAWTSAYNEQFF
v_call: TRBV6-5; j_call: TRBJ2-1; clone_size: -; cdr3_aa: CASSYTRDEQFF
v_call: TRBV7-8; j_call: TRBJ2-2; clone_size: -; cdr3_aa: CASSVEGLAGENTGELFF
v_call: TRBV29-1; j_call: TRBJ2-4; clone_size: -; cdr3_aa: CSVSRGFRNIQYF
v_call: TRBV11-3; j_call: TRBJ2-5; clone_size: -; cdr3_aa: CASSLGHYQETQYF
v_call: TRBV9; j_call: TRBJ2-3; clone_size: -; cdr3_aa: CASNPAPPNPSGTRSGDTQYF
v_call: TRBV29-1; j_call: TRBJ2-1; clone_size: -; cdr3_aa: CSVEELGPSGEVYNEQFF
v_call: TRBV4-1; j_call: TRBJ2-5; clone_size: -; cdr3_aa: CASRIFSGTSGNQETQYF
v_call: TRBV7-8; j_call: -; clone_size: -; cdr3_aa: CASSFPRDRFQTYEQYF
v_call: TRBV11-2; j_call: TRBJ2-2; clone_size: -; cdr3_aa: CASSLDGQLFF